This T cell receptor (beta chain) is drawn from a study of shared clonotypes between healthy human individuals. With 4 bases removed from V and 1 base from J, the gap between germline ends came to 7 bases. CDR3 size: 13 residues. From germline, CDR1 is ENHRY and CDR2 SYGVKD. Assay used: immunoSEQ multiplex PCR; TCRdb lists only in-frame clones, some missing. The sample has 1,500,000 or so clones, approximately 96% seen once. This TCR was sampled from a man aged 25-45 years in good health. Sample: naive CD4+ T cells sorted from blood. The subset: CD45RA+ positively selected. The chain combines TRBV10-3 with TRBJ1-1, with a tentative D call TRBD1 (5 bases). CDR3 residues: CAISGGANTEAFF. CDR3 bases: TGTGCCATCAGTGGAGGGGCGAACACTGAAGCTTTCTTT.